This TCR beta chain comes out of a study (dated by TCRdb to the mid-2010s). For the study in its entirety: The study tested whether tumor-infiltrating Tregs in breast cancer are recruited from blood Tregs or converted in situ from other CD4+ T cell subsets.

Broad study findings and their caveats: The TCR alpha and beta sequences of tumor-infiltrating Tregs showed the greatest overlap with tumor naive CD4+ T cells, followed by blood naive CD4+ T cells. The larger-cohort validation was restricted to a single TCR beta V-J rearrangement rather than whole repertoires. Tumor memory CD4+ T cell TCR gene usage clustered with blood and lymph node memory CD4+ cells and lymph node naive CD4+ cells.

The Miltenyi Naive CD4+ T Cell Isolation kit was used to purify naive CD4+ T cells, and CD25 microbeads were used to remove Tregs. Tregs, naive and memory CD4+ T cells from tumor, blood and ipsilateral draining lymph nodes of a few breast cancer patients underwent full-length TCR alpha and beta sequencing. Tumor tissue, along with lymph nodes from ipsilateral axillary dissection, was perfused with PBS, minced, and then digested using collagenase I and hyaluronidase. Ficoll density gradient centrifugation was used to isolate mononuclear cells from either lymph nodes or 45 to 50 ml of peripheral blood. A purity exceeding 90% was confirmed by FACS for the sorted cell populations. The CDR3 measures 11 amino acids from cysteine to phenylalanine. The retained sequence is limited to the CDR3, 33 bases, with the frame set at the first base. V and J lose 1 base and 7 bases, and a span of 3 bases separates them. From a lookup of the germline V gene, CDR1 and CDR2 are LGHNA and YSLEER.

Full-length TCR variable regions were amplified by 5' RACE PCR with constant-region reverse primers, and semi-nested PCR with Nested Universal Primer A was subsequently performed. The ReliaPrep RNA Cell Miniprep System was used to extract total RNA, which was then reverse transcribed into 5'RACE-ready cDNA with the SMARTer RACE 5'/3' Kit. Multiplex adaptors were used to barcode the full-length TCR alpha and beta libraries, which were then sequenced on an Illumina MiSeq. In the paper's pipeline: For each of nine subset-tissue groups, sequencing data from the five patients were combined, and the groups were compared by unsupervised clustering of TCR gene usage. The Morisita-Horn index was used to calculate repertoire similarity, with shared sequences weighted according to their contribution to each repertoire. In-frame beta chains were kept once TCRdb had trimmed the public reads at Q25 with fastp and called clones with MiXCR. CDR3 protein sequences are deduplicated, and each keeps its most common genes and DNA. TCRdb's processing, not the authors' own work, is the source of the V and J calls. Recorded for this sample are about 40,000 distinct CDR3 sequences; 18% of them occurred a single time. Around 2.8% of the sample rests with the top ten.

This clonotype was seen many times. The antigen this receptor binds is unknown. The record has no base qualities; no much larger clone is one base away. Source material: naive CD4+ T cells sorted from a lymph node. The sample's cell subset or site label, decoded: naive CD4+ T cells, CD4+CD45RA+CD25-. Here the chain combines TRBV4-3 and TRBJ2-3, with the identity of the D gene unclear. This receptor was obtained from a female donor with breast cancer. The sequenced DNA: TGCGCCAGCAGCCAAGGGAATACGCAGTATTTT. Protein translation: CASSQGNTQYF.